Sequencing of this TCR beta chain was carried out in a study of blood T cell repertoires in COVID-19. The overall study: Italy, Spain and the United States were the sources of the convalescent and acute COVID-19 samples.

CDR1 is SEHNR, CDR2 FQNEAQ, per germline (reference sequence). The CDR3 is 15 amino acids. After removal of 6 bases from V and 9 bases from J, the junction contained 12 bases not matched to a gene. Across 20 to 25 US areas, participants ranged in age from about 18 to 90 years. Recovered status in Cohort 3 required two negative PCRs, clearance, or symptom resolution. Data came from immunoSEQ multiplex PCR; TCRdb stores just in-frame clones and leaves some out. The table has about 380,000 clones, more than 70% seen once. Sequencing was performed on PBMCs or T cells enriched from blood (not recorded which). The TCR was taken from a man in his thirties or forties who had recovered from COVID-19. This rearrangement joins TRBV7-9 to TRBJ2-1; 9 bases are shared with TRBD1. CDR3 sequence: CASSYTGGARTEQFF. In nucleotides, the CDR3 is TGTGCCAGCAGTTATACAGGGGGCGCGCGCACTGAGCAGTTCTTC.